This T cell receptor (beta chain) was retrieved from a study of T cell responses to AZD1222 COVID-19 vaccine. This CDR3 region has 16 residues. J lost 8 bases, V lost 4 bases, and 12 bases had no gene match. Germline CDR1 reads SEHNR; CDR2 reads FQNEAQ (reference sequence). The protocol was immunoSEQ multiplex PCR, while the TCRdb copy is restricted to in-frame clones and leaves out a portion. In the table there are about 130,000 clones, roughly 90% of which are singletons. The rearrangement links TRBV7-9 to TRBJ2-1, with TRBD2 matching over 9 bases. The sample here was peripheral blood, taken on day 0 of AZD1222 vaccination. The TCR was taken from an adult in good health. This chain's CDR3 is CASSSSFSGGQHEQFF. Written as DNA, the CDR3 is TGTGCCAGCAGCTCCTCCTTCAGCGGGGGGCAGCATGAGCAGTTCTTC.